These 18 T cell receptor beta chains originate from one sample sequenced in a study of cytomegalovirus exposure and HLA in healthy donors (dated by TCRdb to about 2017). The receptor library was made with the immunoSEQ multiplex PCR assay. For the multiplex PCR, a mixture combining 60 forward primers for TCR Vbeta segments and 13 reverse primers for TCR Jbeta segments was used. Held by TCRdb, this immuneACCESS table contains in-frame sequences only and omits some clones. Under half of the omission traces to an unresolved V gene where checked; the cause of the rest is unknown. Within this sample are approximately 150,000 clones, with roughly 76% of them counted one time only. The ten largest clones add up to roughly 4.4% of the sample. Material for sequencing was PBMCs. These receptors were obtained from a woman aged 18-29 years in good health and CMV-seropositive.

The CDR3 DNA sequence: TGCGCCAGCAGCCAAGATTATCGAGGGGGTAGCTCTCAGCCCCAGCATTTT. Translating it yields CASSQDYRGGSSQPQHF. This chain joins TRBV4-3 and TRBJ1-5, with D tentatively TRBD1 (6 bases). Per germline, CDR1 LGHNA and CDR2 YSLEER. The CDR3 has 17 residues. Trimming cost V 0 bases and J 6 bases, with 18 bases left between them.

The V and J genes are TRBV10-3 and TRBJ2-6, with 12 bases that match TRBD2. The junction had 7 bases not matched to a gene; V was cut back by 6 bases and J by 4 bases. Germline V lookup: CDR1 ENHRY, CDR2 SYGVKD. There are 17 residues in the CDR3. The CDR3 sequence is CAIRASGGALGANVLTF. Here the CDR3 DNA reads TGTGCCATCAGGGCTAGCGGGGGGGCGCTCGGGGCCAACGTCCTGACTTTC.

The chain uses TRBV6-5 and TRBJ1-2; tentative D call: TRBD1 (6 bases). Germline V gene lookup returns CDR1 MNHEY and CDR2 SVGAGI. V gave up 6 bases and J gave up 4 bases, with 12 bases separating them. This CDR3 is 13 amino acids long. The CDR3 bases are TGTGCCAGCAGCCCAGGGGTCGGCTATGGCTACACCTTC. This translates into CASSPGVGYGYTF.

The CDR3 loop is CASSLGLVWLETQYF. For the CDR3, the DNA is TGTGCCAGCAGCTTGGGACTAGTTTGGTTGGAGACCCAGTACTTC. The V call is TRBV5-6, the J call TRBJ2-5; D perhaps matches TRBD2 (6 bases). V was shortened by 0 bases and J by 5 bases, with 14 bases between the two germline ends. Per germline, CDR1 SGHDT and CDR2 YYEEEE. The CDR3 covers 15 residues.

Regarding this clone: This same CDR3 is encoded by further DNA sequences in the sample. The gene calls are TRBV5-6 and TRBJ2-7, with a possible D match to TRBD2 (6 bases). Germline CDR1 and CDR2: SGHDT and YYEEEE. The CDR3 has 13 amino acids. Trimming took 4 bases from V and 0 from J, leaving 8 bases between them. The CDR3 here is CASSRGDSYEQYF. CDR3 bases: TGTGCCAGCAGCCGCGGGGACTCCTACGAGCAGTACTTC. The whole variable domain, remainder taken from reference TRBV5-6 and TRBJ2-7, is DAGVTQSPTHLIKTRGQQVTLRCSPKSGHDTVSWYQQALGQGPQFIFQYYEEEERQRGNFPDRFSGHQFPNYSSELNVNALLLGDSALYLCASSRGDSYEQYFGPGTRLTVT.

The sample holds a few counts of this clone. The CDR3, as DNA: TGTGCCAGCAGTTGGGGACAGGGCTCTAATGAAAAACTGTTTTTT. It is translated as CASSWGQGSNEKLFF. The V and J genes are TRBV6-5 and TRBJ1-4; TRBD1 matches at 9 bases. Germline V gene lookup returns CDR1 MNHEY and CDR2 SVGAGI. Trimming cost V 4 bases and J 3 bases; bases outside gene matches: 3. The CDR3 contains 15 residues.

V gene TRBV19 combines with J gene TRBJ1-2; perhaps TRBD1 as D (5 bases). Trimming pared 7 bases from V and 5 bases from J, leaving 17 bases between. This CDR3 has 14 residues. CDR1 and CDR2 (germline): LNHDA, SQIVND (reference sequence). CDR3 loop: CASTLGITGYGYTF. For the CDR3, the DNA is TGTGCCAGTACTCTAGGGATCACAGGATATGGCTACACCTTC.

The chain combines TRBV5-6 with TRBJ1-2; D unclear. Per germline, CDR1 SGHDT and CDR2 YYEEEE. V dropped 4 bases and J dropped 7 bases, with 14 bases sitting between them. CDR3 size: 13 residues. CDR3 region: CASSHPGLGGYTF. The CDR3, as DNA: TGTGCCAGCAGCCACCCCGGGTTGGGTGGCTACACCTTC.

This chain links TRBV6-6 with TRBJ2-7; D perhaps matches TRBD2 (6 bases). V dropped 7 bases and J dropped 12 bases, with 19 bases sitting between them. The CDR3 has 12 amino acids. Germline CDR1 is MNHNY and CDR2 is SVGAGI (reference sequence). This CDR3 is CASTTPGSGRYF. The CDR3 DNA reads as TGTGCCAGCACCACCCCAGGGAGCGGGCGGTACTTC.

The rearrangement links TRBV10-3 to TRBJ2-5; D gene uncertain. The V and J ends lost 4 bases and 3 bases respectively, with 6 bases between them. Germline V CDR1 and CDR2: ENHRY, SYGVKD. CDR3 length equals 12 residues. The CDR3 DNA reads TGTGCCATCAGTGCCCAGGAAGAGACCCAGTACTTC. Its protein is CAISAQEETQYF.

The chain links TRBV19 to TRBJ1-1; D perhaps matches TRBD1 (5 bases). The CDR3 contains 15 residues. The V end lost 5 bases, the J end lost 0 bases, and 13 bases lay between the germline ends. Germline V gives CDR1 LNHDA, CDR2 SQIVND (reference sequence). The CDR3 region has the DNA TGTGCCAGTAGTTTCGTCTGGGGCATGAACACTGAAGCTTTCTTT. It codes for CASSFVWGMNTEAFF.

The chain couples TRBV19 to TRBJ1-1; weak D call: TRBD1 (6 bases). The germline V gene encodes CDR1 LNHDA and CDR2 SQIVND (reference sequence). Trimming took 7 bases from V and 7 from J, leaving 28 bases between them. The CDR3 totals 17 residues. CDR3 loop: CASTRERWGPSWGEAFF. The CDR3 coding sequence is TGTGCCAGTACTCGAGAGAGGTGGGGGCCTAGTTGGGGTGAAGCTTTCTTT.

The chain couples TRBV6-1 to TRBJ2-3; 11 bases fit TRBD2. The J segment lost 2 bases and the V segment lost 4 bases, leaving 14 bases of the junction unmatched. The CDR3 length is 19 residues. Germline V gene lookup returns CDR1 MNHNS and CDR2 SASEGT. CDR3 bases: TGTGCCAGCAGTGCGAGGGAGCTAGCGGGGGGACAGATCACAGATACGCAGTATTTT. This sequence encodes CASSARELAGGQITDTQYF.

The J gene is TRBJ1-2, the V gene TRBV6-1, with 8 positions matching TRBD1. V lost 5 bases, J lost 6 bases, and 8 bases stayed unmatched. CDR3 size: 14 residues. CDR1 is MNHNS, CDR2 SASEGT, per germline. For the CDR3, the DNA is TGTGCCAGCAGTTGGACAGGGATTAAAAATGGCTACACCTTC. Translating it yields CASSWTGIKNGYTF.

This clone showed up just once. The rearrangement uses TRBV6-1 and TRBJ1-6, with D maybe TRBD1 (5 bases). The CDR3 runs to 14 residues. Germline V gives CDR1 MNHNS, CDR2 SASEGT. Trimming cost V 3 bases and J 9 bases, with 12 bases left between them. This CDR3 is CASSDPGFLSPLHF. The DNA of the CDR3 is TGTGCCAGCAGTGACCCAGGGTTTCTTTCACCCCTCCACTTT.

The chain couples TRBV9 to TRBJ1-4, with 9 bases matching TRBD1. V lost 4 bases and J lost 5; bases outside the gene matches: 3. From germline, CDR1 is SGDLS and CDR2 YYNGEE. The CDR3 has 14 residues. The CDR3 spells CASSTGGANEKLFF. In DNA form, the CDR3 reads TGTGCCAGCAGCACAGGGGGCGCGAATGAAAAACTGTTTTTT. The whole variable domain, remainder taken from reference TRBV9 and TRBJ1-4, is DSGVTQTPKHLITATGQRVTLRCSPRSGDLSVYWYQQSLDQGLQFLIQYYNGEERAKGNILERFSAQQFPDLHSELNLSSLELGDSALYFCASSTGGANEKLFFGSGTQLSVL.

The chain links TRBV7-2 to TRBJ1-6, with TRBD1 identical over 7 bases. The V and J ends lost 0 bases and 11 bases, in that order; junction bases with no gene match: 10. The CDR3 is 16 amino acids. The germline gives CDR1 SGHTA, CDR2 FQGNSA. The CDR3 DNA reads as TGTGCCAGCAGCTTAGCGCCTGGACAGGAAGGGACACCCCTCCACTTT. Its protein is CASSLAPGQEGTPLHF. Drawing the rest from reference TRBV7-2 and TRBJ1-6, the complete variable domain is GAGVSQSPSNKVTEKGKDVELRCDPISGHTALYWYRQSLGQGLEFLIYFQGNSAPDKSGLPSDRFSAERTGGSVSTLTIQRTQQEDSAVYLCASSLAPGQEGTPLHFGNGTRLTVT.

The chain uses TRBV9 and TRBJ2-1, with TRBD2 identical over 8 bases. Trimming removed 0 bases from V and 7 bases from J; junction bases left unmatched: 9. Germline loops: CDR1 SGDLS, CDR2 YYNGEE. The CDR3 spans 16 residues. The CDR3 here is CASSVDGGAVRNEQFF. For the CDR3, the DNA is TGTGCCAGCAGCGTAGACGGGGGGGCCGTGAGAAATGAGCAGTTCTTC.